This entry lists 22 T cell receptor beta chains sequenced from one sample in a study of blood T cell repertoires in COVID-19. Produced via immunoSEQ multiplex PCR; TCRdb's table is partial and in-frame only. In the table there are a few hundred thousand clones, around 75% of which are singletons. The material sequenced was peripheral blood. The receptors here all came from a human donor in a cohort sampled during active COVID-19.

This chain connects TRBV9 to TRBJ2-2, with D perhaps TRBD1 (5 bases). V shed 6 bases and J shed 2 bases, with 14 bases lying between them. The CDR3 has 15 residues. Germline V gene sequence: CDR1 SGDLS, CDR2 YYNGEE. The CDR3 DNA follows: TGTGCCAGCACCCCAGGGCAGCTAAACACCGGGGAGCTGTTTTTT. As protein: CASTPGQLNTGELFF.

This clone was seen once. The rearrangement uses TRBV19 and TRBJ1-5; no clear D. There are 15 residues in the CDR3. Trimming pared 7 bases from V and 0 bases from J, leaving 13 bases between. Germline V lookup: CDR1 LNHDA, CDR2 SQIVND (reference sequence). CDR3 in DNA: TGTGCCAGTACCGCGGGGAGTTTTAGCAATCAGCCCCAGCATTTT. Amino acid sequence: CASTAGSFSNQPQHF.

This chain uses TRBV6-5 with TRBJ2-2; D is ambiguous. V was trimmed by 7 bases and J by 2 bases, leaving 11 bases between them. Germline V gene data show CDR1 as MNHEY and CDR2 as SVGAGI. The CDR3 covers 14 residues. CDR3 protein: CASKIRINTGELFF. Written as DNA, the CDR3 is TGTGCCAGCAAGATCAGGATAAACACCGGGGAGCTGTTTTTT.

V is TRBV5-1 and J is TRBJ2-7, with D perhaps matching TRBD1 (5 bases). Germline V CDR1 and CDR2: SGHRS, YFSETQ. The CDR3 extends over 14 amino acids. V lost 0 bases to trimming and J lost 6 bases, with 13 bases between them. The CDR3 sequence: CASSLAGRVREQYF. CDR3 coding DNA: TGCGCCAGCAGCTTGGCGGGCAGGGTGCGCGAGCAGTACTTC.

This clone is a singleton in its sample. The genes are TRBV28 and TRBJ2-7; 10 bases match TRBD1. Per germline, CDR1 MDHEN and CDR2 SYDVKM. The length of the CDR3 is 16 residues. V trimming: 2 bases; J trimming: 7 bases; junction bases outside the gene matches: 11. The CDR3 here is CASSLPPGQGRGEQYF. The CDR3 DNA reads TGTGCCAGCAGTTTACCGCCGGGACAGGGGCGTGGGGAGCAGTACTTC.

This chain links TRBV5-1 with TRBJ1-1; D gene unclear. Germline V CDR1 and CDR2: SGHRS, YFSETQ. V was pared by 4 bases and J by 7 bases, with 14 bases between. This CDR3 comprises 13 residues. The CDR3 region has the DNA TGCGCCAGCAGCCGAGTCGGGGAGATTGAAGCTTTCTTT. It specifies CASSRVGEIEAFF.

The chain employs TRBV28 and TRBJ2-1; possibly TRBD2 for D (5 bases). The CDR3 totals 14 residues. The germline gives CDR1 MDHEN, CDR2 SYDVKM. Trimming took 6 bases from V and 15 from J, leaving 24 bases between them. Here the CDR3 reads CASRRTGGALGLFF. The CDR3, as DNA: TGTGCCAGCAGGAGGACCGGAGGAGCGCTGGGATTGTTCTTC.

In its sample, this clone was seen a few times. The junction shows a germline mismatch at one end, possibly a read error. This chain connects TRBV10-1 to TRBJ2-7; no firm D call. In germline, CDR1 is WNHNN, CDR2 SYGVQD (reference sequence). This CDR3 is 10 amino acids long. CDR3 region: CASSVHCRNF. The DNA of the CDR3 is TGCGCCAGCAGTGTCCACTGTAGAAATTTC.

V gene TRBV6-6 combines with J gene TRBJ2-7, with D maybe TRBD1 (5 bases). Trimming took off 2 bases at V and 4 bases at J, with 15 bases between the two ends. Germline CDR1 MNHNY, CDR2 SVGAGI (reference sequence). The CDR3 loop spans 15 amino acids. The CDR3 is CASSYRWGGPYEQYF. The CDR3 DNA is TGTGCCAGCAGTTACCGATGGGGCGGACCATACGAGCAGTACTTC.

This clone occurred once. The rearrangement joins TRBV29-1 to TRBJ2-1; D is ambiguous. Germline V gives CDR1 SQVTM, CDR2 ANQGSEA. V lost 7 bases, J lost 15 bases, and 19 bases lay in between. This CDR3 has 11 residues. The CDR3 is CSAESAPKRFF. The CDR3 region has the DNA TGCAGCGCAGAGTCGGCTCCGAAGCGGTTCTTC.

The CDR3 DNA sequence: TGTGCCAGCAGCTCAGGACTAGCGGGAGTGTACGAGCAGTACTTC. Its translation: CASSSGLAGVYEQYF. The chain couples TRBV7-3 to TRBJ2-7; TRBD2 aligns across 13 bases. CDR3 length: 15 amino acids. CDR1 SGHTA and CDR2 FQGTGA come from the germline V gene. V trimming: 4 bases; J trimming: 4 bases; junction bases outside the gene matches: 4.

This clone was recorded once. This chain links TRBV19 with TRBJ2-1, with 7 nucleotides matching TRBD2. The germline V gene has CDR1 LNHDA and CDR2 SQIVND (reference sequence). CDR3 length: 12 residues. V shed 10 bases, J shed 3 bases, and the junction held 3 bases outside the gene matches. CDR3 protein: CATRDYYNEQFF. The DNA for the CDR3 is TGTGCCACCAGGGACTACTACAATGAGCAGTTCTTC.

The V gene is TRBV29-1, the J gene TRBJ1-3, with unresolved D. This CDR3 comprises 13 residues. V shed 4 bases and J shed 3 bases, with 10 bases lying between them. Germline V gene lookup returns CDR1 SQVTM and CDR2 ANQGSEA. The CDR3 spells CSVVARVGNTIYF. The CDR3 coding sequence is TGCAGCGTTGTCGCCCGGGTTGGAAACACCATATATTTT.

V usage is TRBV5-1 and J usage is TRBJ2-7, with 9 bases that match TRBD1. The CDR3 is 14 residues long. CDR1 SGHRS and CDR2 YFSETQ come from the germline V gene. V lost 4 bases to trimming and J lost 1 base; unmatched junction nucleotides: 3. This CDR3 is CASSVTGGSYEQYF. The CDR3 DNA follows: TGCGCCAGCAGCGTGACAGGGGGGTCCTACGAGCAGTACTTC.

This clone was seen more than once but under ten times. V gene TRBV6-6 combines with J gene TRBJ2-1; maybe TRBD2 (6 bases). V lost 5 bases and J 0 bases, leaving 8 bases between the germline ends. Germline V lookup: CDR1 MNHNY, CDR2 SVGAGI (reference sequence). This CDR3 has 14 amino acids. This CDR3 reads CASSPTSSYNEQFF. Here the CDR3 DNA reads TGTGCCAGCAGTCCGACTAGCTCCTACAATGAGCAGTTCTTC.

CDR3 bases: TGTGCCAGCTCACCACTTGCCTGGACTAGCGGAGAAGAGACCCAGTACTTC. Its translation is CASSPLAWTSGEETQYF. The V call is TRBV18, the J call TRBJ2-5; the match to TRBD2 covers 10 bases. The germline V gene has CDR1 KGHSH and CDR2 LQKENI. This CDR3 is 17 amino acids long. The ends lost 1 base at V and 3 bases at J; junction bases unmatched: 8.

The V and J genes are TRBV28 and TRBJ1-1; 7 bases line up with TRBD1. There are 14 residues in the CDR3. V shed 9 bases and J 1 base; nucleotides not matched to a gene: 8. Germline assignment: CDR1 MDHEN and CDR2 SYDVKM. CDR3 loop: CASLPGQKNTEAFF. DNA of the CDR3: TGTGCCAGTCTCCCGGGACAGAAGAACACTGAAGCTTTCTTT.

This clone was detected only once. Sequence at one end of the junction differs from germline and may be a read error. The chain links TRBV6-1 to TRBJ2-1; 10 positions agree with TRBD1. There are 11 residues in the CDR3. In germline, CDR1 is MNHNS, CDR2 SASEGT. The CDR3 here is CASSDGQGVVF. CDR3 DNA: TGTGCCAGCAGTGACGGACAGGGGGTGGTCTTC.

V gene TRBV4-3 combines with J gene TRBJ2-1, with TRBD2 matching 10 bases. Germline V gives CDR1 LGHNA, CDR2 YSLEER. The CDR3 has 14 amino acids. Germline trimming cut 8 bases from V and 3 bases from J; bases unmatched to any gene: 4. CDR3 nucleotides: TGCGCCAGCGGGACTAGCGATTTCTACAATGAGCAGTTCTTC. This sequence encodes CASGTSDFYNEQFF.

The chain carries TRBV23-1 and TRBJ1-3, with 10 bases matching TRBD1. TRBV23-1 carries the ORF label, with uncertain function. After removal of 2 bases from V and 8 bases from J, the junction contained 6 bases not matched to a gene. CDR3 length: 15 residues. The CDR3 DNA sequence: TGCGCCAGCAGTCAACCGCGACAGGGGGCGGACACCATATATTTT. It translates to CASSQPRQGADTIYF.

The CDR3 protein is CASSSNGQGGNTIYF. The CDR3 DNA follows: TGTGCCAGCAGTTCGAACGGACAGGGGGGGAACACCATATATTTT. The J gene is TRBJ1-3, the V gene TRBV27; 10 bases are shared with TRBD1. Losses at the gene ends were 4 bases for V and 7 bases for J; bases not matched to a gene: 7. Germline assignment: CDR1 MNHEY and CDR2 SMNVEV (reference sequence). CDR3 length: 15 residues.

This clone has a handful of counts. The chain has TRBV21-1 and TRBJ2-7; the table's TRBD1 call for D was not verified on the DNA. TRBV21-1 corresponds to a pseudogene. CDR3 length equals 14 residues. The CDR3 DNA sequence: TGTGCCAGCAGCAAAGCGCTCCCAGCCTACGAGCAGTACTTC. Its protein is CASSKALPAYEQYF.